A selection of T cell receptor beta chains follows, all from one sample in a study of T cell repertoires in cytomegalovirus infection. TCRdb re-called the reads through MiXCR, storing one row per CDR3 protein. This sample has about 490,000 distinct CDR3 sequences, with about a quarter found just once. The sample was PBMCs. These receptors were obtained from a human donor in good health (CMV status not recorded). Some clones in this sample may be carry-over from other donors' samples. CDR3s include the opening cysteine and the closing phenylalanine or tryptophan. The D gene is left open where the match is weak. Only some rows state a clone size, as once, few, many or a class for expanded clones.

>-|TRBV6-6|-|TRBJ1-2
CASTQRGYGNYGYTF
TGTGCCAGCACCCAAAGAGGGTACGGCAACTATGGCTACACCTTC
>many|TRBV7-2|TRBD1|TRBJ1-1
CASSPRTGSTEAFF
TGTGCCAGCAGCCCGAGGACAGGGTCCACTGAAGCTTTCTTT
>few|TRBV29-1|-|TRBJ2-5
CSVGRDIQETQYF
TGCAGCGTTGGCCGGGACATACAAGAGACCCAGTACTTC
>-|TRBV7-9|TRBD1|TRBJ1-2
CASSFPDTGTGGHGYTF
TGTGCCAGCAGCTTTCCTGACACCGGGACAGGGGGCCATGGCTACACCTTC
>many|TRBV12-3/TRBV12-4|TRBD1|TRBJ1-6
CASSRGQGGSPLHF
TGTGCCAGCAGTCGTGGACAGGGCGGGTCACCCCTCCACTTT
>many|TRBV7-8|-|TRBJ1-2
CASSSDLSNYGYTF
TGTGCCAGCAGCTCTGACCTATCTAACTATGGCTACACCTTC
>-|TRBV10-3|-|TRBJ1-1
CAISLYGGGLDTEAFF
TGTGCCATCAGTCTCTATGGGGGGGGATTGGACACTGAAGCTTTCTTT
>few|TRBV7-9|-|TRBJ2-7
CASSLAGGRFYEQYF
TGTGCCAGCAGCTTAGCGGGGGGGCGATTCTACGAGCAGTACTTC
>-|TRBV11-2|-|TRBJ2-2
CASSLTRAGELFF
TGTGCCAGCAGCTTGACTAGAGCAGGGGAGCTGTTTTTT
>many|TRBV10-3|-|TRBJ2-1
CAISGRQTSYNEQFF
TGTGCCATCAGTGGGCGACAAACCTCCTACAATGAGCAGTTCTTC
>few|TRBV12-3/TRBV12-4|TRBD1|TRBJ2-3
CASSHPPTRTGAAGETTDTQYF
TGTGCCAGCAGCCACCCCCCCACCCGGACAGGGGCTGCGGGAGAGACCACAGATACGCAGTATTTT
>many|TRBV19|-|TRBJ1-5
CASSSNQGRRPPQHF
TGTGCCAGTAGTTCGAACCAGGGGAGGCGTCCGCCCCAGCATTTT
>-|TRBV6-6|-|TRBJ2-1
CASRDALNYNEQFF
TGTGCCAGCAGGGACGCCCTGAACTACAATGAGCAGTTCTTC
>many|TRBV7-2|-|TRBJ2-3
CASSSGLAGVTDTQYF
TGTGCCAGCAGCTCGGGTTTAGCAGGTGTGACAGATACGCAGTATTTT
>-|TRBV7-9|-|TRBJ2-4
CASSPRTAAKNIQYF
TGTGCCAGCAGCCCCCGGACGGCAGCCAAAAACATTCAGTACTTC
>-|TRBV27|TRBD1|TRBJ1-5
CASSPWDRGVQPQHF
TGTGCCAGCAGTCCCTGGGACAGGGGTGTCCAGCCCCAGCATTTT
>few|TRBV20-1|-|TRBJ1-5
CSVRGGQPQHF
TGCAGTGTCAGAGGGGGTCAGCCCCAGCATTTT
>-|TRBV19|-|TRBJ1-5
CASSTTGNSNQPQHF
TGTGCCAGTAGCACGACAGGTAATAGCAATCAGCCCCAGCATTTT
>-|TRBV4-2|TRBD1|TRBJ1-2
CASSQELRDSQIYGYTF
TGTGCCAGCAGCCAGGAACTGAGGGACAGCCAGATCTATGGCTACACCTTC
>-|TRBV6-1|-|TRBJ1-4
CASSEGQGEEKLFF
TGTGCCAGCAGTGAAGGACAAGGCGAGGAAAAACTGTTTTTT
>many|TRBV7-2|-|TRBJ1-4
CASSLQGSRGEKLFF
TGTGCCAGCAGCCTCCAGGGGTCTCGGGGTGAAAAACTGTTTTTT
>few|TRBV11-3|-|TRBJ1-2
CASSLAGRKNYGYTF
TGTGCCAGCAGCCTAGCGGGCAGGAAGAACTATGGCTACACCTTC
>-|TRBV10-3|TRBD1|TRBJ2-3
CAMGTGGTRTQYF
TGTGCCATGGGGACAGGGGGCACACGAACGCAGTATTTT
>few|TRBV7-9|TRBD2|TRBJ2-5
CASSRLALLKTQYF
TGTGCCAGCAGCCGACTAGCCTTGTTGAAGACCCAGTACTTC
>-|TRBV12-3/TRBV12-4|-|TRBJ1-5
CAGGQGSLSNQPQHF
TGTGCCGGCGGTCAGGGGAGCTTAAGCAATCAGCCCCAGCATTTT
>few|TRBV28|TRBD2|TRBJ2-1
CASRTPGTSGGAVGNEQFF
TGTGCCAGCAGAACCCCCGGGACTAGCGGGGGGGCTGTTGGGAATGAGCAGTTCTTC
>-|TRBV7-3|TRBD2|TRBJ2-7
CASSPASGRASEQYF
TGTGCCAGCAGCCCCGCTAGCGGGAGGGCCTCCGAGCAGTACTTC
>-|TRBV7-9|-|TRBJ2-1
CASSLASVGEQFF
TGTGCCAGCAGCTTAGCTAGCGTCGGTGAGCAGTTCTTC
>few|TRBV24-1|TRBD1|TRBJ2-1
CATSGQGWNEQFF
TGTGCCACCAGCGGACAGGGGTGGAATGAGCAGTTCTTC
>many|TRBV7-2|-|TRBJ1-1
CASSLAIGSEAFF
TGTGCCAGCAGCTTAGCTATCGGGTCTGAAGCTTTCTTT
>-|TRBV7-3|TRBD2|TRBJ2-7
CASSLSSRGLAGLDDEQYF
TGTGCCAGCAGCTTATCCAGCAGGGGACTAGCGGGACTGGACGACGAGCAGTACTTC
>-|TRBV7-2|TRBD2|TRBJ2-7
CASSILAGGYEQYF
TGTGCCAGCAGCATACTAGCGGGTGGCTACGAGCAGTACTTC
>few|TRBV19|-|TRBJ2-5
CASSSDWGRETQYF
TGTGCCAGTAGTAGCGACTGGGGGCGGGAGACCCAGTACTTC
>few|TRBV28|-|TRBJ1-2
CASSTPPSPRKF
TGTGCCAGCAGTACGCCCCCCAGTCCCCGGAAGTTC
>few|TRBV11-2|TRBD1|TRBJ2-1
CASRRNRGGDEQFF
TGTGCCAGCAGGAGAAACAGGGGTGGCGATGAGCAGTTCTTC
>few|TRBV7-9|TRBD1|TRBJ1-5
CASSQGGQGESNQPQHF
TGTGCCAGCAGCCAGGGGGGACAGGGGGAGAGCAATCAGCCCCAGCATTTT
>-|TRBV7-8|TRBD1|TRBJ2-1
CASSLVDRGGYNEQFF
TGTGCCAGCAGCTTAGTGGACAGGGGCGGCTACAATGAGCAGTTCTTC
>few|TRBV28|-|TRBJ2-4
CASGEGGSFKNIQYF
TGTGCCAGCGGTGAAGGGGGAAGCTTCAAAAACATTCAGTACTTC
>-|TRBV20-1|TRBD1|TRBJ1-1
CSARKRTGEAFF
TGCAGTGCTAGGAAAAGGACAGGGGAAGCTTTCTTT
>-|TRBV4-3|-|TRBJ2-5
CASSQDPGEGETQYF
TGCGCCAGCAGCCAAGATCCAGGGGAGGGGGAGACCCAGTACTTC
>-|TRBV6-5|-|TRBJ2-3
CASSYGRKRGLGTQYF
TGTGCCAGCAGTTACGGGCGGAAAAGGGGCTTGGGTACGCAGTATTTT
>few|TRBV6-1|TRBD1|TRBJ1-1
CASSEGQTYTEAFF
TGTGCCAGCAGTGAGGGACAGACCTACACTGAAGCTTTCTTT
>-|TRBV10-3|TRBD1|TRBJ1-2
CAIRDRGGYGYTF
TGTGCCATCAGGGACAGGGGAGGCTATGGCTACACCTTC
>many|TRBV7-9|-|TRBJ1-1
CASTPLVNTEAFF
TGTGCCAGCACCCCCTTGGTGAACACTGAAGCTTTCTTT
>few|TRBV6-4|-|TRBJ1-1
CASSPLSGGNTEAFF
TGTGCCAGCAGCCCCCTTTCCGGAGGGAACACTGAAGCTTTCTTT
>many|TRBV7-9|-|TRBJ2-1
CASSQPTMPDEQFF
TGTGCCAGCAGCCAACCGACTATGCCCGATGAGCAGTTCTTC
>few|TRBV6-2/TRBV6-3|-|TRBJ1-5
CASRQQGRQPQHF
TGTGCCAGCAGACAACAGGGTAGACAGCCCCAGCATTTT
>-|TRBV7-7|-|TRBJ1-5
CASSPPGGPQHF
TGTGCCAGCAGCCCACCTGGGGGGCCCCAGCATTTT
>-|TRBV5-4|-|TRBJ2-5
CASSLAAEPGETQYF
TGTGCCAGCAGCTTGGCAGCGGAGCCAGGAGAGACCCAGTACTTC
>few|TRBV19|TRBD1|TRBJ1-4
CASRGERQGMAFGAEKLFF
TGTGCCAGTAGAGGGGAGCGACAGGGGATGGCATTTGGTGCTGAAAAACTGTTTTTT
>-|TRBV10-3|-|TRBJ1-1
CAVGTDPMNTEAFF
TGTGCCGTTGGGACGGATCCTATGAACACTGAAGCTTTCTTT
>-|TRBV6-1|-|TRBJ2-7
CASSELSARSYEQYF
TGTGCCAGCAGTGAATTATCCGCTCGCTCCTACGAGCAGTACTTC
>few|TRBV2|-|TRBJ2-3
CASSDFASTDTQYF
TGTGCCAGCAGTGACTTCGCTAGCACAGATACGCAGTATTTT
>few|TRBV11-1|-|TRBJ2-7
CASSRRAGYEQYF
TGTGCCAGCAGCCGCAGGGCAGGTTACGAGCAGTACTTC
>many|TRBV12-3/TRBV12-4|-|TRBJ1-1
CASSLRGRNTEAFF
TGTGCCAGCAGCTTACGAGGGAGGAACACTGAAGCTTTCTTT
>few|TRBV10-3|TRBD2|TRBJ2-1
CAISERGLAENNEQFF
TGTGCCATCAGTGAGAGGGGACTAGCGGAAAACAATGAGCAGTTCTTC
>-|TRBV19|TRBD2|TRBJ2-7
CASRQTSGYEQYF
TGTGCCAGTAGGCAAACTAGCGGCTACGAGCAGTACTTC
>few|TRBV6-1|-|TRBJ1-1
CASSRSGAAFF
TGTGCCAGCAGTAGGTCAGGGGCCGCTTTCTTT
>-|TRBV27|-|TRBJ1-3
CASSLSQTPRQDLSGNTIYF
TGTGCCAGCAGTTTATCCCAAACGCCCCGACAGGACCTCTCTGGAAACACCATATATTTT
>once|TRBV2|TRBD1|TRBJ1-5
CASSQTGGAGYSNQPPHF
TGTGCCAGCAGTCAGACAGGGGGCGCGGGTTATAGCAATCAGCCCCCGCATTTT